The source of this TCR beta chain is a study of a mutant IDH1 vaccine in newly diagnosed glioma. Across the study: Treated patients were around 62% male, around 40% female, mean age around 40 years. Earlier treatment was radiotherapy, temozolomide, or both, with most getting both.

Time point specified: week 11, during vaccination. Alongside topical imiquimod, each dose of vaccine comprised 300 ug of mutant IDH1 20-mer peptide. New WHO grade 3 or 4 astrocytomas that were IDH1-mutant and ATRX-lost had been found in donors. The CDR3 has 16 residues. The trim removed 1 base at V and 10 bases at J, leaving 5 bases unmatched. Germline CDR1 reads SGHVS; CDR2 reads FQNEAQ. Concerning this clone itself: Its antigen remains unidentified.

Some clones are missing from TCRdb's copy, which holds only in-frame ones; the method was immunoSEQ multiplex PCR. The table shows tens of thousands of clones, with less than 85% occurring only once. Study-wide points: Less than 95% of patients showed vaccine-induced immune responses across multiple MHC alleles.

The receptor comes from a woman aged 45-65 years with glioma. The gene calls are TRBV7-8 and TRBJ2-1, with 15 bases lining up with TRBD2. Sample: PBMCs, taken from a glioma patient whose treatment included an IDH1 peptide vaccine. CDR3 DNA sequence: TGTGCCAGCAGCTTAGGGACTAGCGGGGGGGCTGGGGAGCAGTTCTTC. Protein: CASSLGTSGGAGEQFF.